Listed here is a single T cell receptor beta chain. Its antigen is unknown. The sample is drawn from a study of cytomegalovirus exposure and HLA in healthy donors. Study-wide points: An analysis done earlier found most TCR beta V segments productive about 90% or about 30% of the time. In a later analysis, TCR beta V- and J-gene trimming was associated with a missense DCLRE1C variant.

PCR amplification relied on 60 Vbeta primers (plus 13 Jbeta primers). Only in-frame clones appear in the TCRdb table, and some are missing; sequencing was by immunoSEQ multiplex PCR. This sample carries about 44,000 clones, with 7.5% to 9% going to the ten biggest clones. The germline V gene has CDR1 SNHLY and CDR2 FYNNEI. The CDR3 covers 12 residues. Trimming removed 9 bases at V and 4 bases at J, with 9 bases between. Sequenced material: PBMCs. This TCR was recovered from a male donor in good health and CMV-seronegative. The chain recombines TRBV2 with TRBJ1-4; D perhaps matches TRBD1 (6 bases). DNA of the CDR3: TGTGCCAGTCGGACAGTTAATGAAAAACTGTTTTTT. As protein: CASRTVNEKLFF.